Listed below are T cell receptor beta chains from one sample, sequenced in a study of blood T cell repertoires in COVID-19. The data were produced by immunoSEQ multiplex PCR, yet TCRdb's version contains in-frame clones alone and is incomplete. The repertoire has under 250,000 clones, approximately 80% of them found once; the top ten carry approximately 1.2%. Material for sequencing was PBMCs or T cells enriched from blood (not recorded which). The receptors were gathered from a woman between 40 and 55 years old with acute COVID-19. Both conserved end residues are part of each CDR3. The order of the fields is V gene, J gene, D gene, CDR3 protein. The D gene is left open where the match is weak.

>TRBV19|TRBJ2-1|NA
CASTTRSRNEQFF
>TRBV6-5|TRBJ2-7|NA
CASSSRRGPYEQYF
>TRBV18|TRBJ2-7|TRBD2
CASSPVSGGREQYF
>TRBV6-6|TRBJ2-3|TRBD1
CASTLTGGRTDTQYF
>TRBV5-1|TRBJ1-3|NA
CASSLGSPGGNTIYF
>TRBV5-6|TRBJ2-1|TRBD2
CASSTTSAYNEQFF
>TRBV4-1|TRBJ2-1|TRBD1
CASSPGQGYNEQFF
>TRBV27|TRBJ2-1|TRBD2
CASSTRTSGNYNEQFF
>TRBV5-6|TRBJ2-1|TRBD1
CASSPHRQGDQFF
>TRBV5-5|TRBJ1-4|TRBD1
CASSSGTGVSLNEKLFF
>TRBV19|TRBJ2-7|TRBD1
CASSSGTGGFYEQYF
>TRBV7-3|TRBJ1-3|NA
CASSLTFSGNTIYF
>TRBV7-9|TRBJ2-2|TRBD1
CASSRSQGELTGELFF
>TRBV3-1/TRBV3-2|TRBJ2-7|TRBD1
CASSQDRTGHYEQYF
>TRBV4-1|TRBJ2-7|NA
CASSQYTVLPYEQYF
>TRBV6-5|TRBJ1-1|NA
CASSYSGRRTEAFF
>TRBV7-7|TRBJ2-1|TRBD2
CASSVSGGANNEQFF
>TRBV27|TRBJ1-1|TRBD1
CASSPGQGGQRTEAFF
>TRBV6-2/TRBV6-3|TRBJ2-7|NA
CASSYFQVASYEQYF
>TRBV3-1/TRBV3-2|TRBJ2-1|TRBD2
CASSQDASGRGNEQFF
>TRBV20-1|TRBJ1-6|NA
CSASHRVYNSPLHF
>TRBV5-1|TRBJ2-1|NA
CASSLVGGGREQFF
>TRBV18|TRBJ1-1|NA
CASSPSRDTEAFF
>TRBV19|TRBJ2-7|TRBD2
CASSTGGGYEQYF
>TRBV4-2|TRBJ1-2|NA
CASSQVGQDYGYTF
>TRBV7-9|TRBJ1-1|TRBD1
CASSFAGQRPFF
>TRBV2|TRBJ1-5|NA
CASSTGREPQHF
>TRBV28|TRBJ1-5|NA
CASGKGYQPQHF
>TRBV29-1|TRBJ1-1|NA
CSVERDPRNTEAFF
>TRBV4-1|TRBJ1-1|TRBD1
CASSHDRGGVGTEAFF
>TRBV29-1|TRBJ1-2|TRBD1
CSAGTGVNNYGYTF
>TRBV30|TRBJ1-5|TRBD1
CAWINRTGDGNQPQHF
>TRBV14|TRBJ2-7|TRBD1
CASSFQGTASYEQYF
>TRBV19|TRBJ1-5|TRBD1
CASTDRAGQPQHF
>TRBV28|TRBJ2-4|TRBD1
CASSQLDRAQNIQYF
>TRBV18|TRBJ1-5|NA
CASSPYADQPQHF
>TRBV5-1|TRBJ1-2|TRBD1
CASSLGTGHMYGYTF
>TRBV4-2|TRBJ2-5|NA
CASSQDRPGQETQYF
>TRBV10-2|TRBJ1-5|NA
CASSEGTSLGAQPQHF
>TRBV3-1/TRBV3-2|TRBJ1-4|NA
CASSPAGGHNEKLFF
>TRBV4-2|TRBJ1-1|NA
CASSQDHSPNTEAFF
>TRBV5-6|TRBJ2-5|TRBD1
CASSLVGQGEETQYF
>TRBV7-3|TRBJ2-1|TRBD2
CASSLNPTGLAGNEQFF
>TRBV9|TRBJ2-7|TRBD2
CASSVAGASGTYEQYF
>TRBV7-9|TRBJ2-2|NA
CASSLGVEGELFF
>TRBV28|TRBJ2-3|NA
CASSFKVFPYQDFADTQYF
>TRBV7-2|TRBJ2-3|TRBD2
CASSLLPPGLANTDTQYF
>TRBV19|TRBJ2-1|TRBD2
CASSNSGSPYNEQFF
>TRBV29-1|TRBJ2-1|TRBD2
CSAISSGSTHNEQFF
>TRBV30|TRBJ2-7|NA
CAWTTPGQGSYEQYF
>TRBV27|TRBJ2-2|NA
CASSLGRGATGELFF
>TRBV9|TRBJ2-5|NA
CASSVDPGLAGETQYF
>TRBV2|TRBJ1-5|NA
CASSQESMAQHF
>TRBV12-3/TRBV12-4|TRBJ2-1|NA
CASSLLFDEQFF
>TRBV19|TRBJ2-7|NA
CASSISSAGEQYF